Listed below are T cell receptor beta chains from one sample, sequenced in a study of CD8+ T cells in alopecia areata. Clones were read by immunoSEQ multiplex PCR, and TCRdb kept only the in-frame ones, dropping some. The sample has 190,000 or so clones, around three fifths seen once. The starting material was CD8+ T cells sorted from blood, obtained at week 24, from a patient treated with tofacitinib. Receptor source: a human donor with alopecia areata. CDR3s include the opening cysteine and the closing phenylalanine or tryptophan. The D gene is left open where the match is weak. The size of a clone is reported for some rows only, either as once, few or many, or as a class for expanded clones.

>TRBJ2-7|TRBD1|13|NA|TRBV2
CASYGTGAYEQYF
TGTGCCAGCTATGGGACAGGGGCCTACGAGCAGTACTTC
>TRBJ1-5|TRBD1|13|NA|TRBV7-9
CASSLDRGQPQHF
TGTGCCAGCAGCTTAGACAGGGGTCAGCCCCAGCATTTT
>TRBJ1-4|TRBD1|13|NA|TRBV2
CASRGQGHEKLFF
TGTGCCAGCAGGGGACAGGGACATGAAAAACTGTTTTTT
>TRBJ1-2|TRBD1|15|once|TRBV9
CASSVGDSRNYGYTF
TGTGCCAGCAGCGTGGGGGACAGTCGCAACTATGGCTACACCTTC
>TRBJ2-3|TRBD1|14|NA|TRBV6-6
CASGGTGSTDTQYF
TGTGCCAGCGGCGGGACAGGTTCCACAGATACGCAGTATTTT
>TRBJ2-5|NA|13|few|TRBV6-1
CASSDRHQETQYF
TGTGCCAGCAGTGATCGGCACCAAGAGACCCAGTACTTC
>TRBJ2-7|TRBD1|12|NA|TRBV2
CASSGDSLEQYF
TGTGCCAGCAGTGGGGACAGCCTCGAGCAGTACTTC
>TRBJ1-2|NA|13|NA|TRBV29-1
CSVPPGLTDGYTF
TGCAGCGTCCCGCCTGGGTTGACGGACGGCTACACCTTC
>TRBJ1-5|NA|16|NA|TRBV15
CATSRDPQQGHQPQHF
TGTGCCACCAGCAGAGATCCCCAGCAGGGTCATCAGCCCCAGCATTTT
>TRBJ2-1|TRBD2|18|NA|TRBV29-1
CSVEGLAGGDSSYNEQFF
TGCAGCGTTGAGGGACTAGCGGGGGGAGATAGCTCCTACAATGAGCAGTTCTTC
>TRBJ1-1|TRBD1|16|once|TRBV7-9
CASSSSRTGMYTEAFF
TGTGCCAGCAGCTCCTCGCGGACAGGGATGTACACTGAAGCTTTCTTT
>TRBJ2-7|NA|15|NA|TRBV4-1
CASSQVPSTEYEQYF
TGCGCCAGCAGCCAAGTCCCTTCGACAGAGTACGAGCAGTACTTC
>TRBJ2-2|NA|13|NA|TRBV6-5
CASGGQNTGELFF
TGTGCCAGCGGTGGGCAGAACACCGGGGAGCTGTTTTTT
>TRBJ1-2|NA|12|NA|TRBV9
CASSPLGVGYTF
TGTGCCAGCAGCCCTCTCGGTGTGGGCTACACCTTC
>TRBJ2-7|NA|12|few|TRBV30
CAWKGGLNEQYF
TGTGCCTGGAAGGGGGGCCTAAACGAGCAGTACTTC
>TRBJ1-1|NA|12|few|TRBV13
CASSLDNTEAFF
TGTGCCAGCAGCTTAGACAACACTGAAGCTTTCTTT
>TRBJ1-2|NA|16|NA|TRBV27
CASSFYWGRNSDGYTF
TGTGCCAGCAGTTTCTACTGGGGACGAAATTCGGACGGCTACACCTTC
>TRBJ1-5|NA|14|NA|TRBV5-1
CASSLYPSNQPQHF
TGCGCCAGCAGCTTGTATCCCTCCAATCAGCCCCAGCATTTT
>TRBJ2-1|NA|16|NA|TRBV2
CASSRDTRISYNEQFF
TGTGCCAGCAGTCGTGATACTAGGATCTCCTACAATGAGCAGTTCTTC
>TRBJ1-1|TRBD1|15|NA|TRBV5-1
CASSTSQGMNTEAFF
TGCGCCAGCAGCACCTCACAGGGGATGAACACTGAAGCTTTCTTT
>TRBJ1-2|NA|13|NA|TRBV30
CAWSVNRVNGYTF
TGTGCCTGGAGTGTAAATAGGGTCAATGGCTACACCTTC
>TRBJ1-2|TRBD1|15|NA|TRBV2
CASRELDRGLLGYTF
TGTGCCAGCAGGGAGTTGGACAGGGGGCTCCTTGGCTACACCTTC
>TRBJ2-1|TRBD1|11|few|TRBV29-1
CSVGQNNEQFF
TGCAGCGTGGGACAGAACAATGAGCAGTTCTTC
>TRBJ2-5|NA|13|NA|TRBV5-1
CASTKGTEETQYF
TGCGCCAGCACCAAGGGAACCGAAGAGACCCAGTACTTC
>TRBJ1-1|NA|20|NA|TRBV30
CAWSVLRVFSSRTWNTEAFF
TGTGCCTGGAGTGTTCTAAGGGTCTTTAGCAGCCGAACATGGAACACTGAAGCTTTCTTT
>TRBJ2-1|NA|18|few|TRBV27
CASSLSMGGASSYNEQFF
TGTGCCAGCAGTTTATCGATGGGCGGGGCAAGCTCCTACAATGAGCAGTTCTTC
>TRBJ1-5|NA|14|NA|TRBV2
CASSGRGGNQPQHF
TGTGCCAGCAGCGGTCGGGGCGGCAATCAGCCCCAGCATTTT
>TRBJ2-7|TRBD2|16|NA|TRBV7-2
CASSLLISGGAHEQYF
TGTGCCAGCAGCTTACTGATCAGCGGGGGGGCCCACGAGCAGTACTTC
>TRBJ1-1|NA|14|NA|TRBV30
CAWSVLMASTEAFF
TGTGCCTGGAGTGTACTTATGGCGTCGACTGAAGCTTTCTTT
>TRBJ1-1|TRBD1|15|NA|TRBV4-2
CASSHRQGADTEAFF
TGTGCCAGCAGCCACAGACAGGGGGCCGACACTGAAGCTTTCTTT
>TRBJ2-2|NA|14|few|TRBV29-1
CSVTGTPNTGELFF
TGCAGCGTTACCGGGACACCGAACACCGGGGAGCTGTTTTTT
>TRBJ1-2|TRBD1|14|NA|TRBV5-1
CASQPGQGADGYTF
TGCGCCAGCCAACCGGGACAGGGGGCCGATGGCTACACCTTC
>TRBJ1-2|NA|14|NA|TRBV29-1
CSVQGHTHLDGYTF
TGCAGCGTTCAAGGACACACCCACTTGGATGGCTACACCTTC
>TRBJ1-1|NA|12|NA|TRBV30
CARRGYNTEAFF
TGCGCGAGACGAGGTTATAACACTGAAGCTTTCTTT
>TRBJ1-1|NA|13|NA|TRBV2
CASTTGRNTEAFF
TGTGCCAGCACAACCGGCCGGAACACTGAAGCTTTCTTT
>TRBJ1-3|TRBD1|20|NA|TRBV9
CASSAPESSDRGLSGNTIYF
TGTGCCAGCAGCGCCCCGGAATCCAGTGACAGGGGGCTCTCTGGAAACACCATATATTTT
>TRBJ2-5|TRBD2|14|NA|TRBV15
CATSGRGGRETQYF
TGTGCCACCAGTGGACGGGGGGGCAGGGAGACCCAGTACTTC
>TRBJ2-4|NA|16|NA|TRBV7-4
CASSLGWRGTKNIQYF
TGTGCCAGCAGCTTAGGATGGAGAGGGACCAAAAACATTCAGTACTTC
>TRBJ2-3|TRBD2|19|NA|TRBV7-8
CASSSLLAGGVPRTDTQYF
TGTGCCAGCAGCTCACTACTAGCGGGGGGCGTCCCTAGAACAGATACGCAGTATTTT